A single sample is the source of the 22 T cell receptor beta chains below, sequenced in a study of CD8+ T cells in alopecia areata. In each case, RNA was isolated and then reverse transcribed into cDNA as the sequencing template. The method was immunoSEQ multiplex PCR; TCRdb's version includes in-frame clones alone and lacks a portion of them. The sample gives roughly 170,000 clones, just under 60% of which show up once; under 15% is in the top ten. This specimen consisted of CD4+ T cells sorted from blood, obtained at week 0. These receptor sequences come from a human donor with alopecia areata.

The chain is built from TRBV30 and TRBJ2-5; 8 bases agree with TRBD1. Germline loops: CDR1 GTSNPN, CDR2 SVGIG (reference sequence). This CDR3 has 14 residues. Losses at the gene ends were 3 bases for V and 4 bases for J; bases not matched to a gene: 7. CDR3 sequence: CAWRPRGRVETQYF. The CDR3 region has the DNA TGTGCCTGGAGACCCAGGGGGCGGGTAGAGACCCAGTACTTC.

Only one count was recorded for this clone. The V gene is TRBV7-7, the J gene TRBJ2-1; 13 positions match TRBD2. The CDR3 has 15 residues. Germline V lookup: CDR1 SSHAT, CDR2 FNYEAQ (reference sequence). V dropped 1 base and J dropped 9; count of bases not matched to a gene: 3. CDR3 DNA sequence: TGTGCCAGCAGCTTAGGACTAGCGGGGGGAGGTGAGCAGTTCTTC. As protein: CASSLGLAGGGEQFF.

This chain uses TRBV5-4 with TRBJ2-5, with 7 bases that match TRBD2. The V gene's germline CDR1 is SGHNT and CDR2 YYREEE (reference sequence). The J segment lost 2 bases and the V segment lost 4 bases, leaving 5 bases of the junction unmatched. The CDR3 is made up of 14 amino acids. The CDR3 DNA reads TGTGCCAGCAGCCCGGGACTATCACAAGAGACCCAGTACTTC. It encodes CASSPGLSQETQYF. The variable domain in full, with the rest retrieved from reference TRBV5-4 and TRBJ2-5, is ETGVTQSPTHLIKTRGQQVTLRCSSQSGHNTVSWYQQALGQGPQFIFQYYREEENGRGNFPPRFSGLQFPNYSSELNVNALELDDSALYLCASSPGLSQETQYFGPGTRLLVL.

The chain is built from TRBV7-2 and TRBJ1-1; D is uncertain. This CDR3 spans 16 amino acids. Germline V gene data show CDR1 as SGHTA and CDR2 as FQGNSA. V shed 0 bases and J shed 1 base, with 12 bases lying between them. The CDR3 reads CASSLALGRPNTEAFF. CDR3 bases: TGTGCCAGCAGCTTAGCGCTAGGCAGGCCGAACACTGAAGCTTTCTTT. Full variable domain (remainder filled in from reference TRBV7-2 and TRBJ1-1): GAGVSQSPSNKVTEKGKDVELRCDPISGHTALYWYRQSLGQGLEFLIYFQGNSAPDKSGLPSDRFSAERTGGSVSTLTIQRTQQEDSAVYLCASSLALGRPNTEAFFGQGTRLTVV.

Turning to this clone: A junction boundary mismatches the germline segment, possibly from a read error. CDR3 bases: TGTGCCAGCAGCCAAGAAGGGGACAGGGGCACTGAAGCTTTCTTT. Translated, it gives CASSQEGDRGTEAFF. The rearrangement uses TRBV4-1 and TRBJ1-1; TRBD1 matches at 10 bases. CDR3 length: 15 amino acids. Germline loops: CDR1 MGHRA, CDR2 YSYEKL.

The chain employs TRBV29-1 and TRBJ2-2, with a tentative D call TRBD2 (7 bases). Germline CDR1 reads SQVTM; CDR2 reads ANQGSEA. This CDR3 contains 15 residues. With 4 bases removed from V and 2 bases from J, the gap between germline ends came to 14 bases. CDR3: CSVVERGANTGELFF. The CDR3 DNA follows: TGCAGCGTTGTGGAACGGGGGGCAAACACCGGGGAGCTGTTTTTT.

This clone has only a few counts. The CDR3 loop reads CASTRPAGENGEQYF. The CDR3 nucleotides read TGCGCCAGCACCAGACCGGCCGGGGAAAACGGGGAGCAGTACTTC. The gene calls are TRBV23-1 and TRBJ2-7; tentative D call: TRBD2 (5 bases). TRBV23-1 is identified as an open reading frame with a role that is uncertain. The CDR3 runs 15 residues. The V end was cut by 7 bases, the J end by 7 bases, with 23 bases between.

This sequence joins TRBV7-6 and TRBJ2-3; D might be TRBD1 or TRBD2, each matching 5 bases. Germline-derived CDR1 and CDR2 are SGHVS and FNYEAQ. The germline V and J ends were trimmed by 10 bases and 3 bases, with 20 bases remaining between them. The length of the CDR3 is 15 residues. The CDR3 nucleotides are TGTGCCACCCAGCCGGGGCTCACGGCTACAGATACGCAGTATTTT. It yields the protein CATQPGLTATDTQYF.

This clone occurred a few times. The chain carries TRBV29-1 and TRBJ1-5; D gene uncertain. CDR1 SQVTM and CDR2 ANQGSEA come from the germline V gene. The CDR3 consists of 11 residues. V lost 4 bases to trimming and J lost 4 bases, with 5 bases between them. The CDR3 sequence: CSVGENQPQHF. CDR3 DNA: TGCAGCGTTGGGGAAAATCAGCCCCAGCATTTT.

DNA for the CDR3: TGTGCCAGCAGTTTATCGCGGGTTAGCCAAGAGACCCAGTACTTC. Protein: CASSLSRVSQETQYF. The chain employs TRBV27 and TRBJ2-5, with D possibly being TRBD2 (5 bases). Deletions cut 0 bases from V and 1 base from J, with 9 bases between. The CDR3 is 15 amino acids. Germline values: CDR1 MNHEY, CDR2 SMNVEV (reference sequence).

The chain employs TRBV5-1 and TRBJ1-1; TRBD1 might be the D (5 bases). V was trimmed by 0 bases and J by 4 bases, leaving 13 bases between them. The germline V gene has CDR1 SGHRS and CDR2 YFSETQ. The CDR3 totals 15 residues. The CDR3: CASSLAGQGGTEAFF. Here the CDR3 DNA reads TGCGCCAGCAGCTTGGCCGGGCAGGGTGGCACTGAAGCTTTCTTT.

The chain couples TRBV29-1 to TRBJ1-4; TRBD1 might be the D (6 bases). CDR3 length equals 14 residues. Per the germline V gene, CDR1 is SQVTM and CDR2 is ANQGSEA. V lost 5 bases and J lost 0, with 10 bases in between. The CDR3 nucleotides read TGCAGCGTTCAACAGGGCGCAACTAATGAAAAACTGTTTTTT. Protein product: CSVQQGATNEKLFF.

The CDR3 DNA sequence: TGTGCCTGGAGCCCAGGCGGGGGGCCAGATACGCAGTATTTT. Translation gives CAWSPGGGPDTQYF. The V and J genes are TRBV30 and TRBJ2-3; TRBD2 matches 8 bases. CDR1 and CDR2 from the germline V gene are GTSNPN and SVGIG (reference sequence). V lost 3 bases to trimming and J lost 4 bases; unmatched junction nucleotides: 6. The CDR3 has 14 amino acids.

This clone was picked up a small number of times. J is TRBJ2-3 and V is TRBV2; 9 bases fit TRBD2. With V trimmed by 2 bases and J by 7 bases, 7 bases remained unmatched. From germline, CDR1 is SNHLY and CDR2 FYNNEI. This CDR3 has 15 amino acids. In DNA form, the CDR3 reads TGTGCCAGCAGTGAACGCGGGGGGGCCATGTATACGCAGTATTTT. It encodes CASSERGGAMYTQYF.

This clone has a handful of counts. The chain combines TRBV20-1 with TRBJ2-3; D possibly corresponds to TRBD2 (5 bases). V gave up 8 bases and J gave up 7 bases, with 13 bases separating them. This CDR3 region has 11 residues. The V gene's germline CDR1 is DFQATT and CDR2 SNEGSKA (reference sequence). The CDR3 sequence: CSRREGNTQYF. CDR3 DNA: TGCAGTCGAAGAGAGGGCAATACGCAGTATTTT.

This chain links TRBV18 with TRBJ1-1, with D possibly matching TRBD1 (5 bases). The CDR3 is made up of 14 amino acids. The V end lost 4 bases, the J end lost 2 bases, and 11 bases lay between the germline ends. Per the germline V gene, CDR1 is KGHSH and CDR2 is LQKENI. The CDR3 nucleotides are TGTGCCAGCTCACGGGGGGAACTCAACACTGAAGCTTTCTTT. Translated: CASSRGELNTEAFF.

V is TRBV5-4 and J is TRBJ1-2; 7 bases match TRBD1. Unmatched junction bases numbered 7, after V lost 5 bases and J lost 3 bases. Per germline, CDR1 SGHNT and CDR2 YYREEE (reference sequence). The CDR3 totals 14 residues. The DNA for the CDR3 is TGTGCCAGCAGGACCACAGGGGTTGACTATGGCTACACCTTC. Amino acids: CASRTTGVDYGYTF.

This clone has a handful of counts. The chain joins TRBV5-4 to TRBJ1-5; tentatively, D is TRBD1 (5 bases). Germline CDR1 reads SGHNT; CDR2 reads YYREEE (reference sequence). The CDR3 contains 15 residues. Trimming pared 0 bases from V and 0 bases from J, leaving 7 bases between. The CDR3 loop reads CASSLGGASNQPQHF. The CDR3 DNA reads as TGTGCCAGCAGCTTGGGAGGGGCTAGCAATCAGCCCCAGCATTTT.

The chain is built from TRBV7-9 and TRBJ2-5; D may be TRBD1 (5 bases). Germline V gene lookup returns CDR1 SEHNR and CDR2 FQNEAQ (reference sequence). This CDR3 comprises 12 residues. Trimming removed 4 bases at V and 4 bases at J, with 7 bases between. This CDR3 reads CASSSGAETQYF. The CDR3 DNA sequence: TGTGCCAGCAGCTCTGGGGCAGAGACCCAGTACTTC.

This clone was seen only a few times. The genes are TRBV5-6 and TRBJ2-5; TRBD1 agrees at 11 bases. The J segment lost 6 bases and the V segment lost 4 bases, leaving 11 bases of the junction unmatched. Germline lookup yields CDR1 SGHDT and CDR2 YYEEEE. The CDR3 loop spans 16 amino acids. CDR3 nucleotides: TGTGCCAGCAGCCTGTCTACCGGGACAGGGGGGAAGACCCAGTACTTC. Residues: CASSLSTGTGGKTQYF. Full variable domain (outside the CDR3, taken from reference TRBV5-6 and TRBJ2-5): DAGVTQSPTHLIKTRGQQVTLRCSPKSGHDTVSWYQQALGQGPQFIFQYYEEEERQRGNFPDRFSGHQFPNYSSELNVNALLLGDSALYLCASSLSTGTGGKTQYFGPGTRLLVL.

This chain joins TRBV5-6 and TRBJ2-3, with 9 nucleotides matching TRBD1. CDR1 SGHDT and CDR2 YYEEEE come from the germline V gene. With 3 bases clipped from V and 1 base from J, the junction kept 0 bases outside the gene matches. The CDR3 loop spans 14 amino acids. CDR3 protein: CASSWDRGTDTQYF. CDR3 nucleotide sequence: TGTGCCAGCAGCTGGGACAGGGGCACAGATACGCAGTATTTT.

The J gene is TRBJ2-3, the V gene TRBV2; the D is unclear. The CDR3 is 16 residues long. Germline V gene sequence: CDR1 SNHLY, CDR2 FYNNEI. Trimming shortened V by 2 bases and J by 0 bases, and 12 bases separated the two germline ends. CDR3 amino acids: CASSERAGASTDTQYF. The DNA of the CDR3 is TGTGCCAGCAGTGAAAGGGCAGGCGCTAGCACAGATACGCAGTATTTT.